This section outlines one T cell receptor (beta chain) sequence together with its context. This entry belongs to a study of blood T cell repertoires in COVID-19. Study-level information: COVID-19 samples, acute and convalescent, were from the United States, Italy and Spain.

Per the study methods: Counts of nucleated cells, estimated from reference gene primer amplification, were obtained. Libraries were prepared by immunoSEQ multiplex PCR; TCRdb keeps only in-frame clonotypes and omits some of them. V and J calls and clone size are those listed in that table; D and trimming were worked out from the DNA. Among about 180,000 clones, more than 85% were seen once, and the ten largest hold 1% to 1.5%. The CDR3 runs to 14 residues. CDR1 and CDR2 from the germline V gene are SGHTA and FQGNSA. Between the trimmed V and J ends, which lost 5 bases and 4 bases, there was a span of 12 bases. Cohort placement rested on clinical history that participants reported themselves.

The receptor was isolated from a human donor with acute COVID-19. The donor label of this sample is uncertain. The chain employs TRBV7-2 and TRBJ2-1, with TRBD2 as a possible D gene (6 bases). The specimen was PBMCs or T cells enriched from blood (not recorded which). DNA for the CDR3: TGTGCCAGCAGCCCCACTGGGGGGTACAATGAGCAGTTCTTC. Translating gives CASSPTGGYNEQFF.